This is a list of T cell receptor beta chains from one sample in a study of metastatic and nonmetastatic thyroid tumors. MiXCR reprocessed the PCR reads for TCRdb. The sample lists some 40,000 clones, more than 20% seen once, with more than 12% in the top ten. Material for sequencing was tumor tissue. The receptor source for this set is a female donor with papillary thyroid cancer or a benign thyroid nodule (not recorded which). Some clones in this sample may be carry-over from other donors' samples. Each CDR3 is given with its conserved first and last residue. A D gene is named only where the DNA matches it firmly. Only part of the rows carry a size: once, few, many, or a class if the clone is expanded.

>TRBD1|.|TRBV30|TRBJ1-6
CAWRVWTGDSPLHF
TGTGCCTGGAGAGTCTGGACAGGGGATTCACCCCTCCACTTT
>.|many|TRBV9|TRBJ1-2
CASSVAGYGYTF
TGTGCCAGCAGCGTAGCTGGATATGGCTACACCTTC
>TRBD2|many|TRBV20-1|TRBJ2-5
CSARTSVKTQYF
TGCAGTGCTAGAACTAGCGTAAAGACCCAGTACTTC
>TRBD2|.|TRBV11-1|TRBJ2-7
CASSYSTSGPTYEQYF
TGTGCCAGCAGCTACAGCACTAGCGGGCCCACCTACGAGCAGTACTTC
>TRBD2|few|TRBV2|TRBJ2-7
CASRPTSGSSYEQYF
TGTGCCAGCAGACCGACTAGCGGGAGCTCCTACGAGCAGTACTTC
>TRBD1|many|TRBV27|TRBJ2-1
CASRGQSSYNEQFF
TGTGCCAGCAGGGGACAGAGCTCCTACAATGAGCAGTTCTTC
>.|many|TRBV6-1|TRBJ1-5
CASRTIYSNQPQHF
TGTGCCAGCCGGACGATTTATAGCAATCAGCCCCAGCATTTT
>TRBD2|.|TRBV3-1|TRBJ2-7
CASSQATSGAYEQYF
TGTGCCAGCAGCCAAGCAACTAGCGGGGCCTACGAGCAGTACTTC
>TRBD1|.|TRBV13|TRBJ2-3
CASRLRDSNTDTQYF
TGTGCCAGCAGGCTCCGGGACAGCAACACAGATACGCAGTATTTT
>.|.|TRBV20-1|TRBJ1-2
CSARALTGTGYTF
TGCAGTGCCAGAGCTTTGACGGGGACAGGCTACACCTTC
>TRBD1|many|TRBV27|TRBJ1-2
CASSFIPLSYRDRGLDYGYTF
TGTGCCAGCAGTTTTATACCGCTTTCTTACCGGGACAGGGGATTGGACTATGGCTACACCTTC
>TRBD2|.|TRBV6-4|TRBJ2-2
CASSKAGGDITGELFF
TGTGCCAGCAGCAAAGCGGGAGGGGACATCACCGGGGAGCTGTTTTTT
>.|few|TRBV6-1|TRBJ1-4
CASRPGTVGSEKLFF
TGTGCCAGCAGGCCCGGGACGGTGGGGAGTGAAAAACTGTTTTTT
>.|.|TRBV6-6|TRBJ2-4
CASSYGNIQYF
TGTGCCAGCAGTTACGGGAACATTCAGTACTTC
>.|many|TRBV7-2|TRBJ1-6
CASSLGSSYNSPLHF
TGTGCCAGCAGCTTAGGCAGCTCCTATAATTCACCCCTCCACTTT
>.|.|TRBV20-1|TRBJ1-1
CSARVQGRNTEAFF
TGCAGTGCTAGAGTTCAGGGGAGGAACACTGAAGCTTTCTTT
>.|.|TRBV6-1|TRBJ1-6
CASSPGQPSPLHF
TGTGCCAGCAGCCCGGGACAACCTTCACCCCTCCACTTT
>.|.|TRBV18|TRBJ2-7
CASSPIGQAYYEQYF
TGTGCCAGCTCACCAATTGGGCAGGCCTACTACGAGCAGTACTTC
>.|many|TRBV19|TRBJ1-1
CASSIQSGTEAFF
TGTGCCAGTAGTATCCAATCAGGCACTGAAGCTTTCTTT
>.|.|TRBV28|TRBJ1-5
CASSLAGPSNQPQHF
TGTGCCAGCAGTTTGGCAGGACCTTCCAATCAGCCCCAGCATTTT
>TRBD2|.|TRBV5-1|TRBJ2-7
CASSPRAGAYEQYF
TGCGCCAGCAGCCCCCGAGCGGGGGCCTACGAGCAGTACTTC
>.|many|TRBV30|TRBJ2-3
CAWSVNDDTQYF
TGTGCCTGGAGTGTAAACGATGATACGCAGTATTTT
>TRBD1|.|TRBV14|TRBJ2-5
CASSQGPGTGAETQYF
TGTGCCAGCAGCCAAGGCCCCGGGACAGGGGCGGAGACCCAGTACTTC
>TRBD2|few|TRBV20-1|TRBJ2-1
CSARTSGRQFF
TGCAGTGCTAGGACTAGCGGGAGGCAGTTCTTC
>TRBD2|many|TRBV5-1|TRBJ2-3
CASRDATSARGTDTQYF
TGCGCCAGCAGGGATGCGACTAGCGCCCGGGGCACAGATACGCAGTATTTT
>.|few|TRBV27|TRBJ2-2
CASSPRSVNTGELFF
TGTGCCAGCAGCCCCCGCAGCGTGAACACCGGGGAGCTGTTTTTT
>TRBD1|many|TRBV7-8|TRBJ1-4
CASSPQTGSDEKLFF
TGTGCCAGCAGCCCCCAGACAGGGTCCGACGAAAAACTGTTTTTT
>.|medium-sized|TRBV6-2/TRBV6-3|TRBJ1-5
CASNAGGDGNQPQHF
TGTGCCAGCAACGCGGGGGGGGATGGCAATCAGCCCCAGCATTTT
>.|many|TRBV10-3|TRBJ2-1
CAISEVAVNEQFF
TGTGCCATCAGTGAAGTAGCGGTGAATGAGCAGTTCTTC
>.|.|TRBV6-1|TRBJ2-3
CASSQGGGLRTDTQYF
TGTGCCAGCTCTCAAGGGGGCGGACTACGCACAGATACGCAGTATTTT
>.|many|TRBV20-1|TRBJ1-2
CSASGGTYGYTF
TGCAGTGCTAGTGGGGGTACCTATGGCTACACCTTC
>.|many|TRBV20-1|TRBJ1-1
CSARHLTLNTEAFF
TGCAGTGCTAGACACCTAACTTTGAACACTGAAGCTTTCTTT
>TRBD2|.|TRBV6-2/TRBV6-3|TRBJ2-7
CASGHGLAGGVWYEQYF
TGTGCCAGCGGTCACGGACTAGCGGGGGGCGTTTGGTACGAGCAGTACTTC
>.|.|TRBV7-2|TRBJ1-2
CASIPPRSDGRGTF
TGTGCCAGCATCCCCCCCAGGTCAGACGGCCGGGGGACCTTC
>TRBD1|medium-sized|TRBV4-1|TRBJ1-4
CASSQAEQGATNEKLFF
TGCGCCAGCAGCCAAGCCGAGCAGGGGGCAACTAATGAAAAACTGTTTTTT
>.|many|TRBV14|TRBJ1-6
CASSQDQGTYNSPLHF
TGTGCCAGCAGCCAAGATCAGGGTACCTATAATTCACCCCTCCACTTT
>TRBD1|medium-sized|TRBV4-2|TRBJ2-7
CASSQEGQNPYYEQYF
TGTGCCAGCAGCCAAGAGGGACAGAACCCCTACTACGAGCAGTACTTC
>.|.|TRBV7-2|TRBJ2-5
CASSLSVHPVAGETQYF
TGTGCCAGCAGCTTATCGGTCCATCCGGTGGCGGGCGAGACCCAGTACTTC
>.|many|TRBV20-1|TRBJ2-2
CSAPGTRGTGELFF
TGCAGTGCCCCCGGGACCCGGGGCACCGGGGAGCTGTTTTTT
>TRBD1|many|TRBV5-5|TRBJ1-2
CASSLAIQGADGYTF
TGTGCCAGCAGCCTAGCCATCCAGGGGGCGGATGGCTACACCTTC
>.|many|TRBV20-1|TRBJ2-1
CSARDVSTAGGNEQFF
TGCAGTGCTAGAGATGTGAGTACTGCTGGGGGGAATGAGCAGTTCTTC
>.|many|TRBV10-1|TRBJ2-1
CASSDPSGGQFF
TGCGCCAGCAGTGACCCCAGTGGGGGGCAGTTCTTC
>.|.|TRBV6-6|TRBJ1-2
CASSYLLSYGYTF
TGTGCCAGCAGTTACTTGCTCTCCTATGGCTACACCTTC
>.|few|TRBV20-1|TRBJ2-7
CSANWEMGPAYEQYF
TGCAGTGCTAACTGGGAGATGGGGCCCGCCTACGAGCAGTACTTC
>.|.|TRBV20-1|TRBJ2-7
CSVPPEGGHEQYF
TGCAGTGTCCCCCCTGAGGGAGGCCACGAGCAGTACTTC
>TRBD1|.|TRBV28|TRBJ1-1
CASRPRDRLNTEAFF
TGTGCCAGCAGGCCCCGGGACAGGTTGAACACTGAAGCTTTCTTT
>TRBD1|medium-sized|TRBV6-1|TRBJ2-7
CASRTLGQGGGEQYF
TGTGCCAGCAGGACCTTGGGACAGGGTGGGGGGGAGCAGTACTTC
>TRBD1|.|TRBV11-2|TRBJ2-3
CASSWGQCTDTQYF
TGTGCCAGCAGTTGGGGACAGTGCACAGATACGCAGTATTTT
>TRBD2|many|TRBV3-1|TRBJ2-2
CASSQERERGASDGELFF
TGTGCCAGCAGCCAAGAAAGGGAGCGGGGGGCGTCGGACGGGGAGCTGTTTTTT
>.|.|TRBV20-1|TRBJ1-2
CSAWTAGSYGYTF
TGCAGTGCTTGGACAGCTGGAAGCTATGGCTACACCTTC
>TRBD2|many|TRBV6-2/TRBV6-3|TRBJ2-2
CASKGYRGDTGELFF
TGTGCCAGCAAAGGCTATCGGGGGGACACCGGGGAGCTGTTTTTT
>TRBD1|many|TRBV19|TRBJ1-1
CASNSDRGGTEAFF
TGTGCCAGTAACTCAGACAGGGGAGGTACTGAAGCTTTCTTT
>.|few|TRBV28|TRBJ1-1
CASSLVGLKVTEAFF
TGTGCCAGCAGTTTAGTGGGACTAAAGGTGACTGAAGCTTTCTTT